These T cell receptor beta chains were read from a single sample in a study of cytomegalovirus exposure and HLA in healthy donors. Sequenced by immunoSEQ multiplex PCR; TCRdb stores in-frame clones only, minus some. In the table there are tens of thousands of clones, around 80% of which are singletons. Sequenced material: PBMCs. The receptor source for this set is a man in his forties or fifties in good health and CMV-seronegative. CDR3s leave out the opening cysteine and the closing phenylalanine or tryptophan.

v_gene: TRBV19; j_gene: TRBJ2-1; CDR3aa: ASSIQAGNEQF
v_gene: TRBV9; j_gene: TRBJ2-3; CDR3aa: ASSPLPPGQGAGTPLQY
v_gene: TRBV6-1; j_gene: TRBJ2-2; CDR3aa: ASSERLRGPPDTGELF
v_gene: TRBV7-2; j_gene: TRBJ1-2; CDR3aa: ASSDPGGGSGYT
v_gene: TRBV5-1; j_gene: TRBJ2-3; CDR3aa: ASSLAGGGDTDTQY
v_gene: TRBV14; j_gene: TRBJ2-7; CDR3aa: ASSPSFERGSYEQY
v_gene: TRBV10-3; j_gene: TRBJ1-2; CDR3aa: AISGRTGNYGYT
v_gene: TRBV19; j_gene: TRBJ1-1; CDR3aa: ASSIFWADRADTEAF
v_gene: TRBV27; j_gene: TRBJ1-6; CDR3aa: ASSSLVRGASSYNSPLH
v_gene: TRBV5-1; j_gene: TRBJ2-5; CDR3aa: ASSVGTQETQY
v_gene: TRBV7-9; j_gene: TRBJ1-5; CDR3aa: ASSLNRAPQH
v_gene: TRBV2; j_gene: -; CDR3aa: ASRGQTSYEQY
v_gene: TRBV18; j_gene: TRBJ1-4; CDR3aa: ASSPTTAGSNEKLF
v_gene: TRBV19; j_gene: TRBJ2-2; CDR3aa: ASSWGAGELF